These T cell receptor beta chains were read from a single sample in a study of blood T cell repertoires in COVID-19. Profiling relied on immunoSEQ multiplex PCR, and the TCRdb table lists in-frame clones only, not all of them. The data show about 190,000 clones, about 83% seen once. The sequencing input was PBMCs or T cells enriched from blood (not recorded which). The receptors were sampled from a woman aged 30 to 39 who had been exposed to COVID-19. Each CDR3 is given with its conserved first and last residue. D genes are given only for firm matches. The size entry is marked missing in some rows and otherwise reads once, few, many or a size class.

j_call d_call clone_size v_call cdr3_aa cdr3_nt
TRBJ2-5 . . TRBV27 CASSSGLETQYF TGTGCCAGCAGTTCGGGGTTGGAGACCCAGTACTTC
TRBJ2-1 . once TRBV29-1 CSVESVDQDEQFF TGCAGCGTTGAATCAGTAGATCAGGATGAGCAGTTCTTC
TRBJ1-2 TRBD1 . TRBV27 CASSSLNRGLYGYTF TGTGCCAGCAGTTCCCTCAACAGGGGGCTGTATGGCTACACCTTC
TRBJ1-2 TRBD1 . TRBV5-6 CASRTEGQGGPRYGYTF TGTGCCAGCAGAACTGAAGGACAGGGCGGTCCCCGCTATGGCTACACCTTC
TRBJ1-2 TRBD1 . TRBV11-2 CASSLGPDRAYYGYTF TGTGCCAGCAGCTTGGGGCCGGACAGGGCGTATTATGGCTACACCTTC
TRBJ1-1 . once TRBV2 CASSNTPRKAFF TGTGCCAGCTCCAACACCCCCAGGAAAGCTTTCTTT
TRBJ1-4 . once TRBV18 CASSPRNRKTNEKLFF TGTGCCAGCTCACCACGAAACAGGAAAACTAATGAAAAACTGTTTTTT
TRBJ1-2 . . TRBV5-5 CASNHVAPNGYGYTF TGTGCCAGCAATCATGTAGCCCCGAACGGCTATGGCTACACCTTC
TRBJ2-7 . . TRBV29-1 CSVEGRDSYEQYF TGCAGCGTTGAAGGCAGGGACTCCTACGAGCAGTACTTC
TRBJ2-1 . . TRBV6-5 CASSYSGSSNEQFF TGTGCCAGCAGTTACTCAGGTAGCAGCAATGAGCAGTTCTTC
TRBJ2-7 TRBD2 . TRBV7-9 CASSPQGGKSEQYF TGTGCCAGCAGCCCCCAGGGAGGGAAATCCGAGCAGTACTTC
TRBJ1-5 . . TRBV19 CASSFFDRNQPQHF TGTGCCAGTAGTTTTTTCGACAGAAATCAGCCCCAGCATTTT
TRBJ2-5 TRBD2 . TRBV9 CASSPGLAGGLQETQYF TGTGCCAGCAGCCCCGGGCTAGCGGGGGGGCTGCAAGAGACCCAGTACTTC
TRBJ1-6 . . TRBV7-2 CASSSQQGPNSPLHF TGTGCCAGCAGCTCTCAACAGGGTCCCAATTCACCCCTCCACTTT
TRBJ2-7 . . TRBV4-1 CASSQESSYEQYF TGCGCCAGCAGCCAAGAGAGCTCCTACGAGCAGTACTTC
TRBJ1-5 . once TRBV30 CAWTIGRVDQPQHF TGTGCCTGGACCATAGGGAGAGTTGATCAGCCCCAGCATTTT
TRBJ2-7 TRBD1 . TRBV7-8 CASSLRDRAPTEQYF TGTGCCAGCAGCTTAAGGGACAGGGCCCCTACGGAGCAGTACTTC
TRBJ1-1 . once TRBV29-1 CSVEAGRGGMNTEAFF TGCAGCGTTGAAGCTGGGAGGGGTGGGATGAACACTGAAGCTTTCTTT